The rows below give T cell receptor beta chains drawn from one sample of a study of blood T cell repertoires in COVID-19. Some clones are missing from TCRdb's copy, which holds only in-frame ones; the method was immunoSEQ multiplex PCR. The repertoire holds about 260,000 clones, with about 87% as singletons. Sequenced: peripheral blood. These receptors all come from a woman in her sixties with COVID-19, enrolled during active disease. The CDR3 runs from the conserved cysteine through the conserved F or W. A D gene is named only where the DNA matches it firmly. Clone sizes are given selectively: once, few, many, or a class where the clone is expanded.

TRBV6-5	TRBJ2-3	NA	TRBD2	TGTGCCAGCAGTTCCTTAGCGGGGATCAGCACAGATACGCAGTATTTT	CASSSLAGISTDTQYF
TRBV18	TRBJ2-2	NA	NA	TGTGCCAGCTCACCTGGGCAGGCCGGGGAGCTGTTTTTT	CASSPGQAGELFF
TRBV3-1/TRBV3-2	TRBJ1-5	NA	NA	TGTGCCAGCAGCCCAACAGGGCTTAGCAATCAGCCCCAGCATTTT	CASSPTGLSNQPQHF
TRBV29-1	TRBJ2-7	NA	TRBD2	TGCAGCGTTCCTCGGGAGGGGTCCTACGAGCAGTACTTC	CSVPREGSYEQYF
TRBV5-5	TRBJ1-5	once	TRBD1	TGTGCCAGCAGTCAGGGGGGCGGCAATCAGCCCCAGCATTTT	CASSQGGGNQPQHF
TRBV4-3	TRBJ2-1	once	TRBD2	TGCGCCAGCAGCCAAGTTAGCGGGAACTACAATGAGCAGTTCTTC	CASSQVSGNYNEQFF
TRBV29-1	TRBJ2-7	NA	NA	TGCAGCGTGACTGAGGCAGGGGGGATCGAGCAGTACTTC	CSVTEAGGIEQYF
TRBV7-9	TRBJ1-6	once	TRBD1	TGTGCCAGCAGCGCCTGGGGACAGTCCGCTTCACCCCTCCACTTT	CASSAWGQSASPLHF
TRBV5-1	TRBJ2-5	NA	TRBD2	TGCGCCAGCAGCCCCGGAGTAGCGGGAATCTCCGAGACCCAGTACTTC	CASSPGVAGISETQYF
TRBV10-3	TRBJ2-7	few	TRBD1	TGTGCCATCAGTGCTGAGCGGACAGGGAGGTACGAGCAGTACTTC	CAISAERTGRYEQYF
TRBV11-2	TRBJ2-1	once	TRBD2	TGTGCCAGCAGCTTATCCCTAGCGGCCCTACGGGGTGAGCAGTTCTTC	CASSLSLAALRGEQFF
TRBV7-2	TRBJ1-1	once	NA	TGTGCCAGCAGCTTAGCGACGACACCGAACACTGAAGCTTTCTTT	CASSLATTPNTEAFF
TRBV28	TRBJ1-4	NA	NA	TGTGCCAGCAGTTGGGGGGGGAAAGGGGAAGCTGAAAAACTGTTTTTT	CASSWGGKGEAEKLFF
TRBV5-6	TRBJ1-1	NA	NA	TGTGCCAGCAGCTTGGATGCAGGGAGGCTCACTGAAGCTTTCTTT	CASSLDAGRLTEAFF
TRBV5-4	TRBJ2-3	NA	TRBD2	TGTGCCAGCAGGACTAGCGGGAAGGATACGCAGTATTTT	CASRTSGKDTQYF
TRBV7-9	TRBJ2-1	NA	NA	TGTGCCAGCAGCGACCTGGAGTATGAGCAGTTCTTC	CASSDLEYEQFF
TRBV20-1	TRBJ1-3	NA	NA	TGCAGTGCTAGTGTTGGCTGGAGCTCTGGAAACACCATATATTTT	CSASVGWSSGNTIYF
TRBV30	TRBJ1-4	NA	NA	TGTGCCTGGAGTGTACCCCAGGGGCATGATGAAAAACTGTTTTTT	CAWSVPQGHDEKLFF
TRBV10-3	TRBJ2-1	once	NA	TGTGCCACCTTGTCGGCAGGCTCGGACAATGAGCAGTTCTTC	CATLSAGSDNEQFF
TRBV7-2	TRBJ2-7	once	NA	TGTGCCAGCAGCTTAGGGCAGGGGCCCACCTACGAGCAGTACTTC	CASSLGQGPTYEQYF
TRBV28	TRBJ2-3	NA	TRBD2	TGTGCCAGCAGTTATAGCGGGTGGGGGACAGATACGCAGTATTTT	CASSYSGWGTDTQYF
TRBV28	TRBJ1-4	once	NA	TGTGCCAGCAGTTTGCCCGGCCAGGGGAGTGAAAAACTGTTTTTT	CASSLPGQGSEKLFF